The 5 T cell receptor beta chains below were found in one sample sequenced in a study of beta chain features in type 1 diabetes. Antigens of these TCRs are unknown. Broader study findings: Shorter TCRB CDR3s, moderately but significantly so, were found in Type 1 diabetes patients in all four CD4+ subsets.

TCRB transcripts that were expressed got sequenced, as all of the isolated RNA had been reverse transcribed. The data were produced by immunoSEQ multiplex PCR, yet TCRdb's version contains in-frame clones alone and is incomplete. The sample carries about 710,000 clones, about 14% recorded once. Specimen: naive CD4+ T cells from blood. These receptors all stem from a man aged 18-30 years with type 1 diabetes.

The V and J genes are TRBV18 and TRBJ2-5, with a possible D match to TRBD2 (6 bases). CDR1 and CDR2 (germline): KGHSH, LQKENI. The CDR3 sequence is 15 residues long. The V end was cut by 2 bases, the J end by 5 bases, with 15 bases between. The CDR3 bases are TGTGCCAGCTCACCATTACTAGCCCGAGGGGAGACCCAGTACTTC. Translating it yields CASSPLLARGETQYF.

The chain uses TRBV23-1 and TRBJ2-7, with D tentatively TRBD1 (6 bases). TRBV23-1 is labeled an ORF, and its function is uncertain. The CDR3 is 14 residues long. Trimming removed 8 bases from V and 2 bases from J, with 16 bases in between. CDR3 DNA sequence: TGCGCCAGCCTTACAGGGTTTTCCCCCTACGAGCAGTACTTC. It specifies CASLTGFSPYEQYF.

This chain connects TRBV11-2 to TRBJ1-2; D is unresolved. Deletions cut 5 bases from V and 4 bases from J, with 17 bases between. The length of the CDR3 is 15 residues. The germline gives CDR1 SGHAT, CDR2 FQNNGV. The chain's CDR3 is CASSAPGRESYGYTF. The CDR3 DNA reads TGTGCCAGCAGCGCCCCGGGCCGCGAATCCTATGGCTACACCTTC. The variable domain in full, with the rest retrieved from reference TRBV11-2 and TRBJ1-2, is EAGVAQSPRYKIIEKRQSVAFWCNPISGHATLYWYQQILGQGPKLLIQFQNNGVVDDSQLPKDRFSAERLKGVDSTLKIQPAKLEDSAVYLCASSAPGRESYGYTFGSGTRLTVV.

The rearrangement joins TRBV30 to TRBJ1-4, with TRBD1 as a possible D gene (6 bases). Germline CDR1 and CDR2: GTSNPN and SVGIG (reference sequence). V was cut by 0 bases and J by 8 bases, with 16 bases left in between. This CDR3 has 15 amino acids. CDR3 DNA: TGTGCCTGGAGTGTTTTAAGGGGGGCGGGAGAAAAACTGTTTTTT. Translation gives CAWSVLRGAGEKLFF. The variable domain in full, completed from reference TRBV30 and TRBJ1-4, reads SQTIHQWPATLVQPVGSPLSLECTVEGTSNPNLYWYRQAAGRGLQLLFYSVGIGQISSEVPQNLSASRPQDRQFILSSKKLLLSDSGFYLCAWSVLRGAGEKLFFGSGTQLSVL.

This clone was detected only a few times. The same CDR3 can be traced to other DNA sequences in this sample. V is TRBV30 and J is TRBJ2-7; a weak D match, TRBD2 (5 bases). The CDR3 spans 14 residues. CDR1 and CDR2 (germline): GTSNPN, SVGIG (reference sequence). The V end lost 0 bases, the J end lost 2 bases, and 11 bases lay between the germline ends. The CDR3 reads CAWSVSGGPYEQYF. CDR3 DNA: TGTGCCTGGAGTGTATCAGGCGGGCCCTACGAGCAGTACTTC.